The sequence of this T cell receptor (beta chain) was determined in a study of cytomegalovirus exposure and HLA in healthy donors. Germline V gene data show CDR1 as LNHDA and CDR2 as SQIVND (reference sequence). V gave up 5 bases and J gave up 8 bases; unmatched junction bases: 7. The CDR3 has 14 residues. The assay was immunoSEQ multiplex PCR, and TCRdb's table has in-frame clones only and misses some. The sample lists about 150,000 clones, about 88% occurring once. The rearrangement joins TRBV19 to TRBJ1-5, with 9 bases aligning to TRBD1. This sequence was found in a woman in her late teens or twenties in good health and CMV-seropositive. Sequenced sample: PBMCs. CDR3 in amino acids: CASSARDRDEPQHF. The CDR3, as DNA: TGTGCCAGTAGTGCCCGGGACAGGGATGAGCCCCAGCATTTT.